This entry lists 24 T cell receptor beta chains sequenced from one sample in a study of beta chain features in type 1 diabetes. Study outcomes and limitations: The study found moderately but significantly shorter TCRB CDR3s in all four CD4+ subsets of Type 1 diabetes patients.

No antigen has been assigned to these receptors. The entirety of the isolated RNA underwent reverse transcription, so expressed TCRB transcripts were sequenced. Method: immunoSEQ multiplex PCR; TCRdb's copy keeps in-frame clones and lacks some. The sample contains hundreds of thousands of clones, around 15% of which appear only once. The sequenced sample consisted of naive CD4+ T cells from blood. These receptor sequences come from a man younger than 30 with type 1 diabetes.

This clone was seen a handful of times. This sequence joins TRBV6-1 and TRBJ1-1, with D possibly being TRBD1 (6 bases). Looked up from germline, CDR1 is MNHNS and CDR2 is SASEGT. The length of the CDR3 is 13 residues. The germline V and J ends were trimmed by 4 bases and 0 bases, with 6 bases remaining between them. The CDR3 DNA reads as TGTGCCAGCAGTGGGACAGTGAACACTGAAGCTTTCTTT. Its protein is CASSGTVNTEAFF.

V gene TRBV18 combines with J gene TRBJ2-3, with D perhaps matching TRBD1 (7 bases). V was trimmed by 5 bases and J by 4 bases, leaving 13 bases between them. CDR3 length: 14 amino acids. From germline, CDR1 is KGHSH and CDR2 LQKENI. The DNA for the CDR3 is TGTGCCAGCTCATTCGACAGGGAGGCAGATACGCAGTATTTT. It is translated as CASSFDREADTQYF.

CDR3 amino acids: CASRVLSNSPLHF. DNA for the CDR3: TGTGCCAGCAGGGTCTTAAGTAATTCACCCCTCCACTTT. The chain has TRBV7-9 and TRBJ1-6; D unclear. The V and J ends lost 6 bases and 6 bases respectively, with 9 bases between them. In germline, CDR1 is SEHNR, CDR2 FQNEAQ (reference sequence). The length of the CDR3 is 13 residues. The variable domain in full, with the rest retrieved from reference TRBV7-9 and TRBJ1-6, is DTGVSQNPRHKITKRGQNVTFRCDPISEHNRLYWYRQTLGQGPEFLTYFQNEAQLEKSRLLSDRFSAERPKGSFSTLEIQRTEQGDSAMYLCASRVLSNSPLHFGNGTRLTVT.

The gene calls are TRBV10-3 and TRBJ2-3; D is uncertain. V gave up 4 bases and J gave up 0 bases, with 11 bases separating them. The CDR3 sequence is 15 residues long. Looked up from germline, CDR1 is ENHRY and CDR2 is SYGVKD. The CDR3 bases are TGTGCCATCAGTGGAAGGACGCTGAGCACAGATACGCAGTATTTT. Protein product: CAISGRTLSTDTQYF.

This chain connects TRBV30 to TRBJ2-3; the match to TRBD2 covers 10 bases. Germline V gene sequence: CDR1 GTSNPN, CDR2 SVGIG (reference sequence). The length of the CDR3 is 17 residues. The trim removed 3 bases at V and 2 bases at J, leaving 11 bases unmatched. The CDR3 loop reads CAWSFRSTSGNTDTQYF. The DNA of the CDR3 is TGTGCCTGGAGCTTCAGGTCCACTAGCGGGAACACAGATACGCAGTATTTT. The whole variable domain, remainder taken from reference TRBV30 and TRBJ2-3, is SQTIHQWPATLVQPVGSPLSLECTVEGTSNPNLYWYRQAAGRGLQLLFYSVGIGQISSEVPQNLSASRPQDRQFILSSKKLLLSDSGFYLCAWSFRSTSGNTDTQYFGPGTRLTVL.

This clone was seen a few times. The gene calls are TRBV7-3 and TRBJ2-3; TRBD2 matches 11 bases. The CDR3 contains 15 residues. Trimming removed 5 bases from V and 13 bases from J; junction bases left unmatched: 14. In germline, CDR1 is SGHTA, CDR2 FQGTGA. CDR3 DNA: TGTGCCAGCAGCCAGACGACTAGCGGGGCCCTCCCGGAGTATTTT. The encoded protein is CASSQTTSGALPEYF.

The chain has TRBV9 and TRBJ2-4, with D maybe TRBD2 (6 bases). The germline V and J ends were trimmed by 0 bases and 5 bases, with 24 bases remaining between them. Germline V lookup: CDR1 SGDLS, CDR2 YYNGEE. The CDR3 totals 19 residues. The CDR3: CASSVATGQPPGVQNIQYF. CDR3 nucleotide sequence: TGTGCCAGCAGCGTAGCTACGGGGCAGCCACCGGGGGTCCAAAACATTCAGTACTTC.

The chain carries TRBV5-6 and TRBJ1-2, with no clear D. Trimming cost V 4 bases and J 0 bases, with 7 bases left between them. Looked up from germline, CDR1 is SGHDT and CDR2 is YYEEEE. This CDR3 region has 13 residues. The CDR3 DNA reads as TGTGCCAGCAGCCCCAATACTAACTATGGCTACACCTTC. Translating it yields CASSPNTNYGYTF. The entire variable domain, with the rest obtained from reference TRBV5-6 and TRBJ1-2, is as follows: DAGVTQSPTHLIKTRGQQVTLRCSPKSGHDTVSWYQQALGQGPQFIFQYYEEEERQRGNFPDRFSGHQFPNYSSELNVNALLLGDSALYLCASSPNTNYGYTFGSGTRLTVV.

J is TRBJ1-2 and V is TRBV7-9; D not certain. The CDR3 sequence is 15 residues long. The germline CDR1 and CDR2 sequences are SEHNR and FQNEAQ (reference sequence). V lost 7 bases and J lost 2, with 17 bases in between. CDR3 DNA: TGTGCCAGCACCCCGGGATTAGAGGGCAACTATGGCTACACCTTC. This encodes CASTPGLEGNYGYTF. Looking up the rest from reference TRBV7-9 and TRBJ1-2 gives the full variable domain: DTGVSQNPRHKITKRGQNVTFRCDPISEHNRLYWYRQTLGQGPEFLTYFQNEAQLEKSRLLSDRFSAERPKGSFSTLEIQRTEQGDSAMYLCASTPGLEGNYGYTFGSGTRLTVV.

A few counts support this clone. This rearrangement joins TRBV11-2 to TRBJ2-1, with TRBD2 matching 11 bases. The CDR3 sequence is 16 residues long. Unmatched junction bases numbered 5, after V lost 5 bases and J lost 2 bases. Looked up from germline, CDR1 is SGHAT and CDR2 is FQNNGV. This CDR3 is CASSPTSGTTYNEQFF. In DNA, the CDR3 is TGTGCCAGCAGCCCGACTAGCGGGACCACCTACAATGAGCAGTTCTTC.

As DNA, the CDR3 is TGTGCCAGCAGCCAAGGGGGCTCGAATGAGCAGTTCTTC. It specifies CASSQGGSNEQFF. The chain couples TRBV9 to TRBJ2-1, with 7 bases identical to TRBD1. The CDR3 is made up of 13 amino acids. V lost 4 bases to trimming and J lost 7 bases; unmatched junction nucleotides: 5. Germline assignment: CDR1 SGDLS and CDR2 YYNGEE.

This clone was detected only a few times. Other DNA variants within this sample encode the same CDR3. The chain has TRBV29-1 and TRBJ2-7; 11 bases map to TRBD1. The CDR3 has 13 residues. The germline CDR1 and CDR2 sequences are SQVTM and ANQGSEA. The trim removed 4 bases at V and 2 bases at J, leaving 1 base unmatched. The CDR3 DNA reads TGCAGCGTTGGGACAGGGGGCACCTACGAGCAGTACTTC. Residues: CSVGTGGTYEQYF.

This clone appeared a few times. The genes are TRBV14 and TRBJ1-1; no clear D gene. The germline gives CDR1 SGHDN, CDR2 FVKESK. The CDR3 has 14 amino acids. The V end was cut by 5 bases, the J end by 4 bases, with 14 bases between. CDR3 loop: CASSLDLAGTEAFF. The CDR3 DNA is TGTGCCAGCAGCTTAGACCTGGCGGGCACTGAAGCTTTCTTT. The complete variable domain, with remaining parts taken from reference TRBV14 and TRBJ1-1, reads EAGVTQFPSHSVIEKGQTVTLRCDPISGHDNLYWYRRVMGKEIKFLLHFVKESKQDESGMPNNRFLAERTGGTYSTLKVQPAELEDSGVYFCASSLDLAGTEAFFGQGTRLTVV.

The V gene is TRBV25-1, the J gene TRBJ1-2, with D maybe TRBD1 (5 bases). Trimming cost V 11 bases and J 7 bases, with 11 bases left between them. CDR1 MGHDK and CDR2 SYGVNS come from the germline V gene. This CDR3 has 10 amino acids. CDR3 DNA sequence: TGTGCCGGACGGGGCTTTGGCTACACCTTC. Encoded protein: CAGRGFGYTF.

The chain employs TRBV20-1 and TRBJ2-1; D may be TRBD1 (5 bases). The germline V gene encodes CDR1 DFQATT and CDR2 SNEGSKA (reference sequence). CDR3 size: 11 residues. Trimming pared 1 base from V and 14 bases from J, leaving 12 bases between. CDR3 residues: CSARVREKKFF. The CDR3 nucleotides are TGCAGTGCTAGAGTCAGGGAAAAAAAGTTCTTC.

This clone was seen a few times. The CDR3, as DNA: TGTGCCAGCACTGCAGCGGGGGGCAGGGAGTACGAGCAGTACTTC. Translation gives CASTAAGGREYEQYF. The chain combines TRBV28 with TRBJ2-5, with 9 bases that match TRBD2. The DNA end favors TRBJ2-7, so the J call may be wrong. This CDR3 contains 15 residues. Germline V lookup: CDR1 MDHEN, CDR2 SYDVKM.

The chain combines TRBV2 with TRBJ2-5; possible D gene TRBD2, 5 bases. CDR1 is SNHLY, CDR2 FYNNEI, per germline. Trimming cost V 6 bases and J 0 bases, with 8 bases left between them. The CDR3 has 13 residues. Here the CDR3 DNA reads TGTGCCAGCAGCCGGGAAGACCAAGAGACCCAGTACTTC. Amino acid sequence: CASSREDQETQYF.

The chain has TRBV10-3 and TRBJ1-5; D not resolved. Germline CDR1 ENHRY, CDR2 SYGVKD. The CDR3 is made up of 12 amino acids. V was clipped by 3 bases and J by 7 bases, with 7 bases between them. DNA of the CDR3: TGTGCCATCAGTGACCAGAACCAGCCCCAGCATTTT. Its translation is CAISDQNQPQHF.

This clone was picked up a small number of times. The chain combines TRBV30 with TRBJ1-3; 8 nucleotides line up with TRBD1. Trimming at V came to 0 bases and at J to 3 bases, leaving 4 bases not matched to a gene. The CDR3 spans 15 residues. The germline CDR1 and CDR2 sequences are GTSNPN and SVGIG (reference sequence). In DNA, the CDR3 is TGTGCCTGGAGTGTACTTGGACAGGGTGGAAACACCATATATTTT. This codes for CAWSVLGQGGNTIYF.

This clone was seen a few times. The chain combines TRBV9 with TRBJ2-5; D may match TRBD1 or TRBD2 (5 bases each). V was trimmed by 4 bases and J by 2 bases, leaving 15 bases between them. This CDR3 is built from 15 residues. Germline lookup yields CDR1 SGDLS and CDR2 YYNGEE. The CDR3 here is CASSPRGQGQETQYF. The DNA of the CDR3 is TGTGCCAGCAGCCCGAGGGGTCAGGGTCAAGAGACCCAGTACTTC.

Only a few counts were recorded for this clone. The V and J genes are TRBV6-1 and TRBJ1-2, with 9 bases matching TRBD1. Unmatched junction bases numbered 4, after V lost 5 bases and J lost 6 bases. Germline values: CDR1 MNHNS, CDR2 SASEGT. The CDR3 is 13 amino acids. DNA of the CDR3: TGTGCCAGCAGTAAACAGGGGGCGCATGGCTACACCTTC. Protein sequence: CASSKQGAHGYTF.

This chain connects TRBV2 to TRBJ1-4; the match to TRBD1 covers 8 bases. With 4 bases clipped from V and 7 bases from J, the junction kept 2 bases outside the gene matches. The CDR3 has 13 amino acids. The V gene's germline CDR1 is SNHLY and CDR2 FYNNEI. The CDR3 loop reads CASSATGGEKLFF. CDR3 nucleotides: TGTGCCAGCAGTGCTACAGGGGGTGAAAAACTGTTTTTT. Using reference TRBV2 and TRBJ1-4 for the parts outside the CDR3, the full variable domain is EPEVTQTPSHQVTQMGQEVILRCVPISNHLYFYWYRQILGQKVEFLVSFYNNEISEKSEIFDDQFSVERPDGSNFTLKIRSTKLEDSAMYFCASSATGGEKLFFGSGTQLSVL.

V and J are TRBV6-6 and TRBJ1-2; D might be TRBD1 (6 bases). Deletions cut 4 bases from V and 7 bases from J, with 13 bases between. This CDR3 has 13 residues. Germline V CDR1 and CDR2: MNHNY, SVGAGI (reference sequence). This chain's CDR3 is CASSSGQTGGYTF. CDR3 DNA sequence: TGTGCCAGCAGTTCCGGACAGACAGGTGGCTACACCTTC.

The chain uses TRBV28 and TRBJ2-5, with a tentative D call TRBD1 (5 bases). Per germline, CDR1 MDHEN and CDR2 SYDVKM. CDR3 length: 14 residues. Trimming took 3 bases from V and 5 from J, leaving 13 bases between them. The CDR3 sequence is CASSFQSGKETQYF. In DNA form, the CDR3 reads TGTGCCAGCAGTTTTCAGTCAGGGAAGGAGACCCAGTACTTC.